Each of the 18 T cell receptor beta chains below was sequenced from the same sample in a study of blood T cell repertoires in COVID-19. Clones were sequenced by immunoSEQ multiplex PCR, and TCRdb holds only the in-frame ones, with some missing. The table lists 200,000 to 250,000 clones, 86% of them singletons. The sequenced material came from peripheral blood. Source of these receptors: a man aged 60 to 75 with acute or convalescent COVID-19.

V and J are TRBV20-1 and TRBJ2-3, with TRBD2 identical over 8 bases. This CDR3 region has 14 residues. Per the germline V gene, CDR1 is DFQATT and CDR2 is SNEGSKA (reference sequence). J lost 4 bases, V lost 6 bases, and 9 bases had no gene match. DNA of the CDR3: TGCAGTGCCAGTGAACGGGAGGGAGCAGATACGCAGTATTTT. It codes for CSASEREGADTQYF.

The chain couples TRBV18 to TRBJ2-5; 13 bases match TRBD2. V gave up 4 bases and J gave up 4 bases; unmatched junction bases: 9. Per the germline V gene, CDR1 is KGHSH and CDR2 is LQKENI. The CDR3 is 17 amino acids. The CDR3 DNA reads TGTGCCAGCTCACTTCGGACTAGCGGGAGTAAGGTAGAGACCCAGTACTTC. Its translation: CASSLRTSGSKVETQYF.

This clone was counted once. The chain carries TRBV7-2 and TRBJ2-1, with 10 bases matching TRBD2. The germline CDR1 and CDR2 sequences are SGHTA and FQGNSA. V lost 8 bases, J lost 5 bases, and 6 bases stayed unmatched. CDR3 length: 14 amino acids. In DNA form, the CDR3 reads TGTGCCAGCTCTGGGACTAGCGTTGACAATGAGCAGTTCTTC. As protein: CASSGTSVDNEQFF.

The J gene is TRBJ1-1, the V gene TRBV29-1; 8 positions agree with TRBD1. This CDR3 contains 13 residues. CDR1 and CDR2 (germline): SQVTM, ANQGSEA. With V trimmed by 7 bases and J by 5 bases, 9 bases remained unmatched. CDR3 coding DNA: TGCAGCGCCCAGGACAGGGACGGGACTGAAGCTTTCTTT. This sequence encodes CSAQDRDGTEAFF. The full variable domain, in which reference TRBV29-1 and TRBJ1-1 provide the parts outside the CDR3, is SAVISQKPSRDICQRGTSLTIQCQVDSQVTMMFWYRQQPGQSLTLIATANQGSEATYESGFVIDKFPISRPNLTFSTLTVSNMSPEDSSIYLCSAQDRDGTEAFFGQGTRLTVV.

This clone has a single count. The rearrangement uses TRBV6-2 or TRBV6-3 and TRBJ1-5; a weak D match, TRBD1 (5 bases). The germline V gene encodes CDR1 MNHEY and CDR2 SVGEGT. The CDR3 runs to 16 residues. V was clipped by 5 bases and J by 2 bases, with 16 bases between them. The chain's CDR3 is CASSPRGGTGNQPQHF. The CDR3 region has the DNA TGTGCCAGCAGTCCCCGGGGGGGGACGGGCAATCAGCCCCAGCATTTT.

J is TRBJ2-5 and V is TRBV19; D is unclear. In germline, CDR1 is LNHDA, CDR2 SQIVND (reference sequence). Trimming left V 6 bases short and J 5 bases short, with 16 bases between. CDR3 size: 14 residues. CDR3 coding DNA: TGTGCCAGTAGCCCTCCCGGAGTCCGGGAGACCCAGTACTTC. It specifies CASSPPGVRETQYF.

J is TRBJ2-7 and V is TRBV27; 7 positions agree with TRBD1. V was clipped by 3 bases and J by 3 bases; unmatched bases: 5. The germline V gene encodes CDR1 MNHEY and CDR2 SMNVEV (reference sequence). The CDR3 is 14 amino acids. CDR3 DNA sequence: TGTGCCAGCAGTTTCTCCGGGACAGTCTACGAGCAGTACTTC. Protein: CASSFSGTVYEQYF.

The CDR3 bases are TGTGCCAGCAGCCAAGTGGGACAGGTAACAATTCAGTACTTC. The encoded protein is CASSQVGQVTIQYF. This rearrangement joins TRBV3-1 (or the pseudogene TRBV3-2) to TRBJ2-4; 8 nucleotides line up with TRBD1. CDR1 and CDR2 (germline): LGHDT, YNNKEL (reference sequence). The J segment lost 10 bases and the V segment lost 1 base, leaving 6 bases of the junction unmatched. This CDR3 contains 14 residues.

V is TRBV19 and J is TRBJ1-6, with 9 bases aligning to TRBD1. CDR3 size: 17 residues. CDR1 LNHDA and CDR2 SQIVND come from the germline V gene (reference sequence). V lost 4 bases, J lost 5 bases, and 9 bases stayed unmatched. In DNA, the CDR3 is TGTGCCAGTAGTACCTTGGACAGGGGAGATGATAATTCACCCCTCCACTTT. Amino acid sequence: CASSTLDRGDDNSPLHF.

Notes on this clone: The identical CDR3 is also encoded by other nucleotide sequences in the sample. This chain links TRBV30 with TRBJ1-1, with D possibly matching TRBD1 (6 bases). From germline, CDR1 is GTSNPN and CDR2 SVGIG (reference sequence). The length of the CDR3 is 13 residues. Trimming took 2 bases from V and 2 from J, leaving 9 bases between them. The CDR3 DNA reads as TGTGCCTGGAGTCCAGGGGCCAACACTGAAGCTTTCTTT. Its protein product is CAWSPGANTEAFF. The full variable domain, its missing parts supplied by reference TRBV30 and TRBJ1-1, is SQTIHQWPATLVQPVGSPLSLECTVEGTSNPNLYWYRQAAGRGLQLLFYSVGIGQISSEVPQNLSASRPQDRQFILSSKKLLLSDSGFYLCAWSPGANTEAFFGQGTRLTVV.

The V call is TRBV29-1, the J call TRBJ1-5; 9 bases agree with TRBD1. After removal of 4 bases from V and 7 bases from J, the junction contained 8 bases not matched to a gene. This CDR3 comprises 14 residues. The V gene's germline CDR1 is SQVTM and CDR2 ANQGSEA. The CDR3 DNA is TGCAGCGTTGTACTGGGACAGGGAAGCCAGCCCCAGCATTTT. This gives the protein CSVVLGQGSQPQHF. Complete variable domain (other parts from reference TRBV29-1 and TRBJ1-5): SAVISQKPSRDICQRGTSLTIQCQVDSQVTMMFWYRQQPGQSLTLIATANQGSEATYESGFVIDKFPISRPNLTFSTLTVSNMSPEDSSIYLCSVVLGQGSQPQHFGDGTRLSIL.

The chain has TRBV5-5 and TRBJ2-7; perhaps TRBD2 as D (6 bases). CDR1 and CDR2 (germline): SGHKS, YYEKEE (reference sequence). Trimming shortened V by 7 bases and J by 6 bases, and 17 bases separated the two germline ends. This CDR3 is 13 amino acids long. CDR3 protein: CASVEGIMSEQYF. For the CDR3, the DNA is TGTGCCAGCGTGGAGGGTATTATGTCCGAGCAGTACTTC.

J is TRBJ1-6 and V is TRBV7-2; perhaps TRBD1 as D (5 bases). Trimming took off 6 bases at V and 7 bases at J, with 10 bases between the two ends. Germline-derived CDR1 and CDR2 are SGHTA and FQGNSA. The CDR3 loop spans 13 amino acids. For the CDR3, the DNA is TGTGCCAGCAGTAGCAGGGTGAATTCACCCCTCCACTTT. Amino acids: CASSSRVNSPLHF.

This clone was picked up one time. The chain couples TRBV5-5 to TRBJ2-3; 7 nucleotides align to TRBD2. Germline V CDR1 and CDR2: SGHKS, YYEKEE (reference sequence). This CDR3 contains 14 residues. Trimming removed 0 bases from V and 8 bases from J; junction bases left unmatched: 6. The CDR3, as DNA: TGTGCCAGCAGCTTGGCCGCACGCGGGAGTACGCAGTATTTT. Translating gives CASSLAARGSTQYF. Full variable domain (remainder filled in from reference TRBV5-5 and TRBJ2-3): DAGVTQSPTHLIKTRGQQVTLRCSPISGHKSVSWYQQVLGQGPQFIFQYYEKEERGRGNFPDRFSARQFPNYSSELNVNALLLGDSALYLCASSLAARGSTQYFGPGTRLTVL.

This clone turned up a few times. V and J are TRBV27 and TRBJ2-7; the match to TRBD2 covers 7 bases. The CDR3 has 17 amino acids. CDR1 and CDR2 from the germline V gene are MNHEY and SMNVEV (reference sequence). V lost 0 bases to trimming and J lost 0 bases; unmatched junction nucleotides: 8. The CDR3 DNA follows: TGTGCCAGCAGTTTATCGATAGGAGGCGGGAGCTCCTACGAGCAGTACTTC. This codes for CASSLSIGGGSSYEQYF.

This clone was counted only a few times. The rearrangement joins TRBV28 to TRBJ2-1; 8 nucleotides agree with TRBD1. The CDR3 length is 14 residues. CDR1 and CDR2 (germline): MDHEN, SYDVKM. The trim removed 2 bases at V and 13 bases at J, leaving 10 bases unmatched. The CDR3 region is CASSLLGTGPFQFF. The CDR3 DNA sequence: TGTGCCAGCAGTTTACTCGGGACAGGTCCATTCCAGTTCTTC.

V is TRBV24-1 and J is TRBJ2-1; 8 bases are a match to TRBD2. The CDR3 consists of 15 residues. Looked up from germline, CDR1 is KGHDR and CDR2 is SFDVKD. V shed 3 bases, J shed 14 bases, and the junction held 14 bases outside the gene matches. CDR3 sequence reads: CATSDLTSGPGPKFF. The DNA of the CDR3 is TGTGCCACCAGTGATCTAACTAGCGGCCCTGGACCCAAGTTCTTC.

This chain links TRBV28 with TRBJ2-4; 7 bases align to TRBD1. The germline V gene has CDR1 MDHEN and CDR2 SYDVKM. After removal of 2 bases from V and 0 bases from J, the junction contained 4 bases not matched to a gene. The CDR3 is 16 residues long. For the CDR3, the DNA is TGTGCCAGCAGTTTAGACAGGGTGATAGCCAAAAACATTCAGTACTTC. Amino acids: CASSLDRVIAKNIQYF.